Each of the 4 T cell receptor beta chains below was sequenced from the same sample in a study of blood T cell repertoires in COVID-19. TCRdb keeps only in-frame clones here, not all; method: immunoSEQ multiplex PCR. The table includes some 100,000 clones, around nine tenths detected once. Sequencing was carried out using peripheral blood. Every receptor here comes from an older woman with acute or convalescent COVID-19.

V is TRBV5-1 and J is TRBJ1-6; D gene uncertain. With 6 bases removed from V and 5 bases from J, the gap between germline ends came to 12 bases. CDR3 length: 14 amino acids. Looked up from germline, CDR1 is SGHRS and CDR2 is YFSETQ. The CDR3 here is CASKSELDNSPLHF. In DNA form, the CDR3 reads TGCGCCAGCAAATCTGAGTTGGATAATTCACCCCTCCACTTT. The whole variable domain, remainder taken from reference TRBV5-1 and TRBJ1-6, is KAGVTQTPRYLIKTRGQQVTLSCSPISGHRSVSWYQQTPGQGLQFLFEYFSETQRNKGNFPGRFSGRQFSNSRSEMNVSTLELGDSALYLCASKSELDNSPLHFGNGTRLTVT.

The chain has TRBV27 and TRBJ2-1; 8 bases fit TRBD2. The CDR3 sequence is 15 residues long. Germline V gives CDR1 MNHEY, CDR2 SMNVEV (reference sequence). The V and J ends lost 3 bases and 4 bases, in that order; junction bases with no gene match: 5. DNA of the CDR3: TGTGCCAGCAGTTTGGCGACTAGCGAGTACAATGAGCAGTTCTTC. The encoded protein is CASSLATSEYNEQFF.

V gene TRBV5-1 combines with J gene TRBJ2-1; 10 bases map to TRBD2. Germline CDR1 reads SGHRS; CDR2 reads YFSETQ. V lost 2 bases, J lost 6 bases, and 8 bases stayed unmatched. This CDR3 is built from 16 residues. CDR3 region: CASSLLAGSSPNEQFF. CDR3 nucleotides: TGCGCCAGCAGCTTACTAGCGGGATCCTCCCCCAATGAGCAGTTCTTC.

The chain carries TRBV11-2 and TRBJ1-1; possible D gene TRBD1, 5 bases. Deletions cut 2 bases from V and 5 bases from J, with 12 bases between. The CDR3 totals 14 residues. In germline, CDR1 is SGHAT, CDR2 FQNNGV. In DNA form, the CDR3 reads TGTGCCAGCAGCTTAAGCAGGGTTTGGACTGAAGCTTTCTTT. It encodes CASSLSRVWTEAFF. Filled out from reference TRBV11-2 and TRBJ1-1, the complete variable domain reads EAGVAQSPRYKIIEKRQSVAFWCNPISGHATLYWYQQILGQGPKLLIQFQNNGVVDDSQLPKDRFSAERLKGVDSTLKIQPAKLEDSAVYLCASSLSRVWTEAFFGQGTRLTVV.